Below are 29 T cell receptor beta chains sequenced from a single sample in a study of response to subunit inactivated influenza vaccine. TCRdb processed the RT-PCR reads anew with MiXCR; each CDR3 protein has one entry. The sample includes some 640,000 distinct CDR3 sequences, approximately 15% seen only once; the top ten take 6.5% to 8.5%. Material: PBMCs from blood, obtained approximately 15 days before vaccination. The receptors stem from a man in his fifties or sixties who received an inactivated influenza vaccine.

Only a few counts were recorded for this clonotype. V usage is TRBV20-1 and J usage is TRBJ1-5, with unresolved D. CDR1 DFQATT and CDR2 SNEGSKA come from the germline V gene (reference sequence). The CDR3 totals 13 residues. Trimming took 0 bases from V and 7 from J, leaving 10 bases between them. The CDR3 DNA sequence: TGCAGTGCTAGAGAATCCCCGGCCCAGCCCCAGCATTTT. Translated: CSARESPAQPQHF.

This clonotype was seen ten or more times. The chain combines TRBV6-5 with TRBJ1-1; D remains ambiguous. V was shortened by 4 bases and J by 0 bases, with 9 bases between the two germline ends. Looked up from germline, CDR1 is MNHEY and CDR2 is SVGAGI. The CDR3 extends over 14 amino acids. The CDR3 DNA sequence: TGTGCCAGCAGTTTACACCCGATGAACACTGAAGCTTTCTTT. Translation: CASSLHPMNTEAFF.

This clonotype was picked up many times. The CDR3 bases are TGTGCCAGTAGTACGGGACAGGTAATGATCAATGAGCAGTTCTTC. Its protein product is CASSTGQVMINEQFF. V and J are TRBV19 and TRBJ2-1, with 8 bases identical to TRBD1. The CDR3 runs 15 residues. V shed 4 bases, J shed 6 bases, and the junction held 8 bases outside the gene matches. The germline V gene has CDR1 LNHDA and CDR2 SQIVND (reference sequence).

The chain couples TRBV3-1 to TRBJ2-7, with a possible D match to TRBD2 (5 bases). The CDR3 is 15 residues long. The V gene lost 0 bases and the J gene lost 5 bases, with 14 bases spanning the gap. Germline assignment: CDR1 LGHDT and CDR2 YNNKEL (reference sequence). The CDR3 region has the DNA TGTGCCAGCAGCCAAGACCTGGCTAGCAGAGACGAGCAGTACTTC. Protein product: CASSQDLASRDEQYF.

CDR3 bases: TGTGCCACCAGTGACCCCGGGACAGGGGAAGAGACCCAGTACTTC. Amino acid sequence: CATSDPGTGEETQYF. The chain combines TRBV24-1 with TRBJ2-5; the match to TRBD1 covers 10 bases. The CDR3 contains 15 residues. CDR1 and CDR2 from the germline V gene are KGHDR and SFDVKD. Unmatched junction bases numbered 4, after V lost 4 bases and J lost 3 bases.

The gene calls are TRBV5-1 and TRBJ2-6; 8 bases map to TRBD1. This CDR3 is built from 18 residues. The trim removed 4 bases at V and 0 bases at J, leaving 9 bases unmatched. In germline, CDR1 is SGHRS, CDR2 YFSETQ. CDR3 sequence (DNA): TGCGCCAGCAGCAGACGGACAGGGACTTTCTCTGGGGCCAACGTCCTGACTTTC. It specifies CASSRRTGTFSGANVLTF.

V and J are TRBV10-3 and TRBJ1-5, with 7 bases lining up with TRBD1. The length of the CDR3 is 14 residues. Germline CDR1 is ENHRY and CDR2 is SYGVKD. The trim removed 11 bases at V and 3 bases at J, leaving 10 bases unmatched. Written as DNA, the CDR3 is TGTGCCTCCCCCCGGGGACAGTACAATCAGCCCCAGCATTTT. Translating gives CASPRGQYNQPQHF.

The chain uses TRBV30 and TRBJ1-3; no firm D call. CDR1 is GTSNPN, CDR2 SVGIG, per germline (reference sequence). The CDR3 is made up of 14 amino acids. Trimming took 4 bases from V and 9 from J, leaving 19 bases between them. CDR3 in amino acids: CAWMSTRAIGTIYF. The DNA for the CDR3 is TGTGCCTGGATGTCAACGAGAGCCATTGGCACCATATATTTT. Combining the CDR3 with reference TRBV30 and TRBJ1-3 gives the whole variable domain SQTIHQWPATLVQPVGSPLSLECTVEGTSNPNLYWYRQAAGRGLQLLFYSVGIGQISSEVPQNLSASRPQDRQFILSSKKLLLSDSGFYLCAWMSTRAIGTIYFGEGSWLTVV.

The table lists this clonotype with a few counts. V and J are TRBV20-1 and TRBJ2-7, with 10 bases lining up with TRBD2. CDR3 size: 13 residues. Germline lookup yields CDR1 DFQATT and CDR2 SNEGSKA (reference sequence). V lost 5 bases and J lost 7; bases outside the gene matches: 8. CDR3 nucleotides: TGCAGTGCTCCGGGACTAGCGACTGGGGAGCAGTACTTC. Residues: CSAPGLATGEQYF.

The chain employs TRBV12-3 or TRBV12-4 and TRBJ2-4, with no clear D. This CDR3 has 14 amino acids. Trimming stripped 1 base from V and 5 bases from J, with 9 bases between. For the CDR3, the DNA is TGTGCCAGCAGTTTAGGAAGAGAGGAAAACATTCAGTACTTC. Translating it yields CASSLGREENIQYF.

The gene calls are TRBV3-1 and TRBJ2-3, with 8 nucleotides matching TRBD1. Germline CDR1 LGHDT, CDR2 YNNKEL (reference sequence). The CDR3 length is 14 residues. Germline trimming cut 6 bases from V and 6 bases from J; bases unmatched to any gene: 8. The CDR3 DNA reads TGTGCCAGCAGTCCGGGACAGGCGAGGGATACGCAGTATTTT. Its protein is CASSPGQARDTQYF.

The V call is TRBV4-2, the J call TRBJ1-5, with TRBD1 identical over 12 bases. The CDR3 spans 17 residues. V dropped 2 bases and J dropped 7; count of bases not matched to a gene: 9. Germline V gene lookup returns CDR1 LGHNA and CDR2 YNFKEQ. In DNA, the CDR3 is TGTGCCAGCAGCCAACCCGCCGGGACAGGGGGCCAACAGCCCCAGCATTTT. Its protein is CASSQPAGTGGQQPQHF.

The rearrangement joins TRBV10-3 to TRBJ2-7; possibly TRBD1 or TRBD2 for D (6 bases each). CDR1 is ENHRY and CDR2 is SYGVKD in the germline V gene. The CDR3 is 14 residues long. Trimming stripped 3 bases from V and 4 bases from J, with 13 bases between. The CDR3 DNA reads as TGTGCCATCAGTGATTGGCAGGGGACTTACGAGCAGTACTTC. Translating gives CAISDWQGTYEQYF.

The chain links TRBV4-1 to TRBJ2-1; TRBD2 agrees at 13 bases. Trimming removed 4 bases from V and 4 bases from J; junction bases left unmatched: 4. The CDR3 covers 16 residues. Looked up from germline, CDR1 is MGHRA and CDR2 is YSYEKL. The CDR3 protein is CASSLGLAGRYNEQFF. CDR3 coding DNA: TGCGCCAGCAGCCTGGGACTAGCGGGGAGGTACAATGAGCAGTTCTTC.

This sequence joins TRBV25-1 and TRBJ2-1, with TRBD2 matching over 7 bases. This CDR3 is built from 16 residues. Germline V CDR1 and CDR2: MGHDK, SYGVNS. V gave up 1 base and J gave up 4 bases; unmatched junction bases: 7. This CDR3 reads CASSEFLGGVYNEQFF. The CDR3, as DNA: TGTGCCAGCAGTGAATTCCTGGGGGGGGTTTACAATGAGCAGTTCTTC.

The CDR3: CASSFGSGGRDTQYF. The CDR3 coding sequence is TGTGCCAGCAGTTTTGGAAGCGGAGGGCGGGATACGCAGTATTTT. The rearrangement uses TRBV27 and TRBJ2-3, with a weak D call TRBD2 (6 bases). The germline V gene has CDR1 MNHEY and CDR2 SMNVEV (reference sequence). V was shortened by 3 bases and J by 6 bases, with 16 bases between the two germline ends. This CDR3 has 15 amino acids.

This clonotype was counted a few times. The chain is built from TRBV6-1 and TRBJ1-5; D unresolved. Trimming stripped 6 bases from V and 5 bases from J, with 11 bases between. Germline V CDR1 and CDR2: MNHNS, SASEGT. The CDR3 runs 13 residues. The CDR3 spells CASRPNTYQPQHF. CDR3 coding DNA: TGTGCCAGCAGACCGAACACGTATCAGCCCCAGCATTTT.

This clonotype has more than one count but fewer than ten. The CDR3 sequence: CASSFISITKGQFF. The CDR3 DNA follows: TGTGCCAGCAGCTTCATTAGTATCACCAAGGGGCAGTTCTTC. The chain carries TRBV7-2 and TRBJ2-1; no firm D call. The CDR3 totals 14 residues. Per the germline V gene, CDR1 is SGHTA and CDR2 is FQGNSA. V lost 3 bases and J 12 bases, leaving 18 bases between the germline ends.

This clonotype appeared a few times. The chain joins TRBV7-2 to TRBJ2-2; the match to TRBD1 covers 8 bases. This CDR3 has 15 residues. V was pared by 4 bases and J by 3 bases, with 4 bases of the junction left unmatched. Germline loops: CDR1 SGHTA, CDR2 FQGNSA. This CDR3 is CASSSTGQDTGELFF. CDR3 sequence (DNA): TGTGCCAGCAGCTCGACGGGACAGGACACCGGGGAGCTGTTTTTT.

The V call is TRBV20-1, the J call TRBJ2-5; D not resolved. The CDR3 is 13 amino acids. Germline CDR1 reads DFQATT; CDR2 reads SNEGSKA (reference sequence). Trimming removed 0 bases from V and 7 bases from J, with 12 bases in between. The CDR3 coding sequence is TGCAGTGCTAGAGAGGTCTCTTCAGGGACCCAGTACTTC. Protein: CSAREVSSGTQYF.

The gene calls are TRBV5-4 and TRBJ2-3, with 11 bases aligning to TRBD2. The junction had 9 bases not matched to a gene; V was cut back by 1 base and J by 2 bases. Per the germline V gene, CDR1 is SGHNT and CDR2 is YYREEE (reference sequence). The CDR3 is made up of 18 amino acids. The CDR3 DNA follows: TGTGCCAGCAGCTTGCCCTCTACTAGCGGGGGATACACAGATACGCAGTATTTT. Translation: CASSLPSTSGGYTDTQYF.

Only a few counts were recorded for this clonotype. The V call is TRBV4-1, the J call TRBJ2-4; 16 nucleotides align to TRBD2. This CDR3 comprises 18 residues. Per the germline V gene, CDR1 is MGHRA and CDR2 is YSYEKL. J was trimmed by 0 bases and V by 4 bases; bases with no gene match: 3. The CDR3 DNA sequence: TGCGCCAGCAGCCTGGGACTAGCGGGGGGGTTAGCCAAAAACATTCAGTACTTC. Translation gives CASSLGLAGGLAKNIQYF.

The chain uses TRBV20-1 and TRBJ2-1, with TRBD2 identical over 10 bases. V lost 1 base, J lost 4 bases, and 7 bases stayed unmatched. Looked up from germline, CDR1 is DFQATT and CDR2 is SNEGSKA (reference sequence). The CDR3 runs to 16 residues. CDR3 amino acids: CSARAPAGGPYNEQFF. Here the CDR3 DNA reads TGCAGTGCTAGAGCCCCAGCGGGGGGGCCTTACAATGAGCAGTTCTTC.

The genes are TRBV4-3 and TRBJ1-6; D remains unclear. The germline CDR1 and CDR2 sequences are LGHNA and YSLEER. The CDR3 has 14 amino acids. Trimming removed 4 bases from V and 10 bases from J, with 14 bases in between. The CDR3 DNA is TGCGCCAGCAGCCTTGTAGGTGCGGAATCACCCCTCCACTTT. This codes for CASSLVGAESPLHF.

The chain recombines TRBV15 with TRBJ2-5; D is unclear. V lost 0 bases, J lost 1 base, and 9 bases lay in between. The CDR3 is made up of 15 amino acids. From germline, CDR1 is LNHNV and CDR2 YYDKDF (reference sequence). Here the CDR3 reads CATSRDQDLQETQYF. The CDR3 DNA sequence: TGTGCCACCAGCAGAGACCAGGACCTCCAAGAGACCCAGTACTTC.

Comments on this clonotype: The conserved final phenylalanine or tryptophan is absent from the CDR3, which likely points to a read error. This chain joins TRBV5-1 and TRBJ2-7; no definite D call. Germline loops: CDR1 SGHRS, CDR2 YFSETQ. The CDR3 loop spans 12 amino acids. The V end lost 0 bases, the J end lost 2 bases, and 3 bases lay between the germline ends. CDR3: CASSLGAYEQYL. In nucleotides, the CDR3 is TGCGCCAGCAGCTTGGGGGCCTACGAGCAGTACTTA.

The gene calls are TRBV11-2 and TRBJ2-3, with 8 bases identical to TRBD2. J gave up 1 base and V 2 bases, and 5 bases lay outside the gene matches. Germline V gene data show CDR1 as SGHAT and CDR2 as FQNNGV. CDR3 length: 16 amino acids. The CDR3 spells CASSLNPAGGTDTQYF. The CDR3 region has the DNA TGTGCCAGCAGCTTAAATCCAGCGGGGGGCACAGATACGCAGTATTTT.

The chain carries TRBV10-3 and TRBJ2-3; 7 bases line up with TRBD2. Germline assignment: CDR1 ENHRY and CDR2 SYGVKD. The CDR3 extends over 16 amino acids. Trimming cost V 10 bases and J 2 bases; bases outside gene matches: 15. The CDR3 sequence is CATAGARGTPTDTQYF. CDR3 DNA sequence: TGTGCCACCGCCGGGGCGCGGGGGACTCCCACAGATACGCAGTATTTT.

This clonotype has more than one count but fewer than ten. The J gene is TRBJ2-7, the V gene TRBV10-3; TRBD2 might be the D (5 bases). Trimming left V 0 bases short and J 1 base short, with 13 bases between. Germline V gene sequence: CDR1 ENHRY, CDR2 SYGVKD. The CDR3 has 16 amino acids. This CDR3 reads CAISESGFTGSYEQYF. The CDR3 DNA reads as TGTGCCATCAGTGAGTCTGGCTTCACGGGATCCTACGAGCAGTACTTC.